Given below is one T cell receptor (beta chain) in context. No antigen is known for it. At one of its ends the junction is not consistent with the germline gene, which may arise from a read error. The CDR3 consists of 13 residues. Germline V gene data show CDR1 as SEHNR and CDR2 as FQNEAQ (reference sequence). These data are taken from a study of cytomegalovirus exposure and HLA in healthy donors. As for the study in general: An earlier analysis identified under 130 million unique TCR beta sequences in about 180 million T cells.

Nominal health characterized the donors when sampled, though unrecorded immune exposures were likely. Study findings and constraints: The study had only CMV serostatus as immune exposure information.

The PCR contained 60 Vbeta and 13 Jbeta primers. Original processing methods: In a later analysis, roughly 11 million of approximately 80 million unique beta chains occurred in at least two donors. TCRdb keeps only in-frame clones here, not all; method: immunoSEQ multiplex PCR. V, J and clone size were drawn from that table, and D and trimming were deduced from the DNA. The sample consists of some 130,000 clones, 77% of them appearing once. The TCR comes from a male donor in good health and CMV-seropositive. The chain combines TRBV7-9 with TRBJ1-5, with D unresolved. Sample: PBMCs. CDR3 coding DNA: TGTTCCAGCAGCTACTCGTCCAAGCAGCCCCAGCATTTT. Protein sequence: CSSSYSSKQPQHF.